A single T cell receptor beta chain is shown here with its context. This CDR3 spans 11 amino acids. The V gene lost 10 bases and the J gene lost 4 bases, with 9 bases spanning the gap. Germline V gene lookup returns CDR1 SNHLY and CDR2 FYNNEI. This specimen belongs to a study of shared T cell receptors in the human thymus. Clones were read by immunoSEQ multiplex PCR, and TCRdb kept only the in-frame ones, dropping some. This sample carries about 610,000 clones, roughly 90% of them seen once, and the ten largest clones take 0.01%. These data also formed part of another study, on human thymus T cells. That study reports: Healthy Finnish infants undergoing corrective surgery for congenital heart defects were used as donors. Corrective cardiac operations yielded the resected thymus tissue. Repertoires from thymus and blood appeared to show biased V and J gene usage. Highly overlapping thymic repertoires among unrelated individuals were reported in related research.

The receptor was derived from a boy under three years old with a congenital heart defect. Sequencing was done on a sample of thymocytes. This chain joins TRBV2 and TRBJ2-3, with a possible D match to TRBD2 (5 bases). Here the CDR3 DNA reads TGTGCCACCGGACTGTCAGATACGCAGTATTTT. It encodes CATGLSDTQYF.